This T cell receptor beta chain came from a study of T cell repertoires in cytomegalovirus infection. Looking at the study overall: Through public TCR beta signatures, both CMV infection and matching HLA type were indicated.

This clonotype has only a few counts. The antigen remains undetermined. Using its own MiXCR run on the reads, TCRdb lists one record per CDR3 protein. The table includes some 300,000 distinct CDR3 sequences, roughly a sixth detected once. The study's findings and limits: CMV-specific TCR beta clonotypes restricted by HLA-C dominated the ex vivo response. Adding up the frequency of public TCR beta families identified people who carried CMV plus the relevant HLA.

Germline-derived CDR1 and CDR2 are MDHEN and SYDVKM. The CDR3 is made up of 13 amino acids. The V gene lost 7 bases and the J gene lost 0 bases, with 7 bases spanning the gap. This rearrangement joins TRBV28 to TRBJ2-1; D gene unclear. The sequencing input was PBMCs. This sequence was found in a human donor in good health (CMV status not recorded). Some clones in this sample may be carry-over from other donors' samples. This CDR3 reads CASTESSYNEQFF. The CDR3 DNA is TGTGCCAGCACCGAGAGCTCCTACAATGAGCAGTTCTTC.